This T cell receptor beta chain is from a study of circulating CD8 cells and anti-PD-1 response in melanoma. Trimming removed 1 base at V and 7 bases at J, with 13 bases between. Germline values: CDR1 SGHTA, CDR2 FQGNSA. The CDR3 length is 14 residues. Four subsets defined by PD-1 and/or TIGIT were sorted from live CD3+CD8+TCRalphabeta+ cells. TCR libraries were prepared from about 15 ng of total RNA with the QIAseq Immune Repertoire TCR panel. TCRdb called the reads again in MiXCR, with one record for every CDR3 protein. There are about 530 distinct CDR3 sequences in the sample; 4.5% to 5% occur only once, and more than 40% lies in the top ten.

The sequenced sample was CD8+ T cells from PBMCs, obtained at baseline or after one month of anti-PD-1 therapy (not recorded which). The rearrangement joins TRBV7-2 to TRBJ2-5; a weak D match, TRBD1 (6 bases). The TCR comes from a human donor with melanoma. The CDR3 spells CASSLGGGKGTQYF. CDR3 nucleotide sequence: TGTGCCAGCAGCTTAGGAGGGGGTAAAGGGACCCAGTACTTC.